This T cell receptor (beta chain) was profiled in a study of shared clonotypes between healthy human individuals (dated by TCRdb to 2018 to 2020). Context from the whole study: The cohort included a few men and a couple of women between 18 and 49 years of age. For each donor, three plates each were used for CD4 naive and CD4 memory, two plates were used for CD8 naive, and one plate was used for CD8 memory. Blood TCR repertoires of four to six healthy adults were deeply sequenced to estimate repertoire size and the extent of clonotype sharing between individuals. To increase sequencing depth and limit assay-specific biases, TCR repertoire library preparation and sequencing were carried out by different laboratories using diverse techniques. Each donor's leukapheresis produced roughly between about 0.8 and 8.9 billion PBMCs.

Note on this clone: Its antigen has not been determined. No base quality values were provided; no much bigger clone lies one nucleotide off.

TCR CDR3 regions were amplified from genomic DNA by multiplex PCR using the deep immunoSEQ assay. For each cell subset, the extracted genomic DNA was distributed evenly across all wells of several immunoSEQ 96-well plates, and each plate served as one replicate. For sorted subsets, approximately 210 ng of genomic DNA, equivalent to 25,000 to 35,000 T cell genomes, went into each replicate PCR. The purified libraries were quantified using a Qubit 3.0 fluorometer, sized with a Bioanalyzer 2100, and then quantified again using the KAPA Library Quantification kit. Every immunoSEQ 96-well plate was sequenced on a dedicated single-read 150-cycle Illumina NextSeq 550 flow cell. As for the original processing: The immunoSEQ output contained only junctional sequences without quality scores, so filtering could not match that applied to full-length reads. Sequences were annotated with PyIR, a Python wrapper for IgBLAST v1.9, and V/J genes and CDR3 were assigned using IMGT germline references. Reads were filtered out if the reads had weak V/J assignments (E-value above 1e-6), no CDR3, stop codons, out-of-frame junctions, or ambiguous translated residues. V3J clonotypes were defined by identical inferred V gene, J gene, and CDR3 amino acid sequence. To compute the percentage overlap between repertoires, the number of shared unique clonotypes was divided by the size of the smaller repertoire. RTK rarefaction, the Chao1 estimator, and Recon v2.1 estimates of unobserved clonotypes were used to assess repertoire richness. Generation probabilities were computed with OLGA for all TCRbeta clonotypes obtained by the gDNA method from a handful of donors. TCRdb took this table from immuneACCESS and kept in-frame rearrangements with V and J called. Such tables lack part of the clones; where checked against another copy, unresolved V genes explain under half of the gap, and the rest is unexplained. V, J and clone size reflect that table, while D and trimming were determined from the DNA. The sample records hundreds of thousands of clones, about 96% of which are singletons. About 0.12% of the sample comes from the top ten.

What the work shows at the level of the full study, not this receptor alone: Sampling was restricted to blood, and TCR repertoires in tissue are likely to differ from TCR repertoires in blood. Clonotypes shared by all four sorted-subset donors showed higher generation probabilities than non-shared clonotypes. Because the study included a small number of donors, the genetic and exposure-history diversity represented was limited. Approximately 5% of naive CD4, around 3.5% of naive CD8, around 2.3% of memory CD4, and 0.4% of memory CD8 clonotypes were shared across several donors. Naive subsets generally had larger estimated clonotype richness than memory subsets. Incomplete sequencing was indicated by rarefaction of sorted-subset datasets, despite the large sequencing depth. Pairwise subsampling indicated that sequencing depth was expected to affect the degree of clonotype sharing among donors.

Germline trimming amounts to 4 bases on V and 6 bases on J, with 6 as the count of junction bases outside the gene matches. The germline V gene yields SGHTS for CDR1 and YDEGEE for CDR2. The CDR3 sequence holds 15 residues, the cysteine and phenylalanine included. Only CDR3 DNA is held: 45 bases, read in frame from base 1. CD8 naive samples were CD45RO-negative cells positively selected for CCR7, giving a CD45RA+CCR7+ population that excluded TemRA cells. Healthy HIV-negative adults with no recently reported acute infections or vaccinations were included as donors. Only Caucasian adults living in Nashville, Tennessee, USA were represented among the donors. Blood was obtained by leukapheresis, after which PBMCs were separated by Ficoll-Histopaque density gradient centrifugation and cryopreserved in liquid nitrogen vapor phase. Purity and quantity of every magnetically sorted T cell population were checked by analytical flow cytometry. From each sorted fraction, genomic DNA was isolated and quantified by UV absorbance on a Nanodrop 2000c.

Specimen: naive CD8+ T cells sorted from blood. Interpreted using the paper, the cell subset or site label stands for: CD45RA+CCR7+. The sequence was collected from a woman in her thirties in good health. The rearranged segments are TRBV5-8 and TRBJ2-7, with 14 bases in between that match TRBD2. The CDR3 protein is CASSTGLAGESEQYF. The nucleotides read TGTGCCAGCAGCACGGGACTAGCGGGAGAGTCCGAGCAGTACTTC.